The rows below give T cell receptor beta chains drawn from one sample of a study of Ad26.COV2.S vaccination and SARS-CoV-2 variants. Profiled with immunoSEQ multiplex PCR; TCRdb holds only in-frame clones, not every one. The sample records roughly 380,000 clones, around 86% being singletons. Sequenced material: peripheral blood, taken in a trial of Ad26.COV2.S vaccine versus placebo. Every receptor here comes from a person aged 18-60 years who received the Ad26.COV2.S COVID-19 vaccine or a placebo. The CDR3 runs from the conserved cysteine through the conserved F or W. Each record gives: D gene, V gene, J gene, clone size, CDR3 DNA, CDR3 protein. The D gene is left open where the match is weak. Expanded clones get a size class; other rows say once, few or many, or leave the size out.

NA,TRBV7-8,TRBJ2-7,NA,TGTGCCAGCAGCTTAGACCGCCAAATACGGACACCCGAGGCCTACGAGCAGTACTTC,CASSLDRQIRTPEAYEQYF
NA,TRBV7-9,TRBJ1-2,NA,TGTGCCAGCAGCTTAGCAGCGGGAACTAATGGCTACACCTTC,CASSLAAGTNGYTF
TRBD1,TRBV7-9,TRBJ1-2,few,TGTGCCAGCAGCTTGCATGGCGACAGGGGCAGCTACACCTTC,CASSLHGDRGSYTF
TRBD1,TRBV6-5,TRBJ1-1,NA,TGTGCCAGCAGTAACCGGGACAGGGAAGCTTTCTTT,CASSNRDREAFF
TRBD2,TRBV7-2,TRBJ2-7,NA,TGTGCCAGCAGTTTGCGCGCCCTAGCGGGGGGAATCTCCTACGAGCAGTACTTC,CASSLRALAGGISYEQYF
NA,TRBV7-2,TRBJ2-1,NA,TGTGCCAGCAGCTTAAGTTACAGTGACCTCAATGAGCAGTTCTTC,CASSLSYSDLNEQFF
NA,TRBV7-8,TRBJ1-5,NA,TGTGCCAGCAGCTTAGAGTCCTATAGCAATCAGCCCCAGCATTTT,CASSLESYSNQPQHF
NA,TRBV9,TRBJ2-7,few,TGTGCCAGCAGCTCAGGGGACGTACAGTACTTC,CASSSGDVQYF
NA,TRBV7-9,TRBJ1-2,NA,TGTGCCAGCAGCTTTCAGGCACCCTATGGCTACACCTTC,CASSFQAPYGYTF
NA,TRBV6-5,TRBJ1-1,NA,TGTGCCAGCAGTTACTTGGGACACCACACTGAAGCTTTCTTT,CASSYLGHHTEAFF
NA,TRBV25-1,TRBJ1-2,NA,TGTGCCAGCAGTGGATTGGGGGGCTACACCTTC,CASSGLGGYTF
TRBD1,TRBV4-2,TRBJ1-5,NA,TGTGCCAGCAGCACCCACCGGGACAGCCCTAATCAGCCCCAGCATTTT,CASSTHRDSPNQPQHF
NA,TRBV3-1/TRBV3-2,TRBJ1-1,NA,TGTGCCAGCAGTCTCGGACAGTTGAACACTGAAGCTTTCTTT,CASSLGQLNTEAFF
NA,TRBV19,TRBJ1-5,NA,TGTGCCAGTAGTATAGATCGGGCAGGTTACCAGCCCCAGCATTTT,CASSIDRAGYQPQHF
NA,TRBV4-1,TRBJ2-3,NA,TGCGCCAGCAGCTACAGAGGGGGACAAACCTTAATTGCAGATACGCAGTATTTT,CASSYRGGQTLIADTQYF
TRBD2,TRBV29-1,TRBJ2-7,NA,TGCAGCGTTGATCAGCGGGGGTCCTACGAGCAGTACTTC,CSVDQRGSYEQYF
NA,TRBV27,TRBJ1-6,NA,TGTGCCAGCAGTCTCCAGGCCGTGGGTTCACCCCTCCACTTT,CASSLQAVGSPLHF
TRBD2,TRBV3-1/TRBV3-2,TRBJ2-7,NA,TGTGCCAGCAGCCATCCTCTAGCGGGGGCGAGCTCCTACGAGCAGTACTTC,CASSHPLAGASSYEQYF
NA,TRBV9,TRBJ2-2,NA,TGTGCCAGCAGCGTTCACGGGGAGAACACCGGGGAGCTGTTTTTT,CASSVHGENTGELFF
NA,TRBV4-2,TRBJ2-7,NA,TGTGCCAGCAGCCAAGAGTGGGGATCGAGGGAGCAGTACTTC,CASSQEWGSREQYF
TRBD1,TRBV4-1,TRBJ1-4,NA,TGCGCCAGCAGCCAAGACGACGGGACAGGGTTTGAAAAACTGTTTTTT,CASSQDDGTGFEKLFF
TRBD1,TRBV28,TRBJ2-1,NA,TGTGCCAGCAGCGACAGGGCTCTGGACAATGAGCAGTTCTTC,CASSDRALDNEQFF
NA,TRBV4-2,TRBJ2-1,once,TGTGCCAGCTGGGGAACAGGTAGCTCCTACAATGAGCAGTTCTTC,CASWGTGSSYNEQFF
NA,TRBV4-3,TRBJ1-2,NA,TGCGCCAGCAGCCAAGATCGTCGGGGCGACTATGGCTACACCTTC,CASSQDRRGDYGYTF
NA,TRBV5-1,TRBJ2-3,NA,TGCGCCAGCAGCTTGGCCCCCGCTGGGGATACGCAGTATTTT,CASSLAPAGDTQYF
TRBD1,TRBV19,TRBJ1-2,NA,TGTGCCAGTAGTACCACGAGGACAGGGGCCTATGGCTACACCTTC,CASSTTRTGAYGYTF
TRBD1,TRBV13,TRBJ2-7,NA,TGTGCCAGCAGCGGCGGGACAGGGAGTCGAGTCAAGCAGTACTTC,CASSGGTGSRVKQYF
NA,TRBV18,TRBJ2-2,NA,TGTGCCAGCTCACCTTTCACCCAGGGGAACACCGGGGAGCTGTTTTTT,CASSPFTQGNTGELFF
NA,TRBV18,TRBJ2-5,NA,TGTGCCAGCTCACCCAGACAGGTGCGGCAAGAGACCCAGTACTTC,CASSPRQVRQETQYF
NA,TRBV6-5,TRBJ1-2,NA,TGTGCCAGCAGCCACGAAGCGCCATCTAACTATGGCTACACCTTC,CASSHEAPSNYGYTF
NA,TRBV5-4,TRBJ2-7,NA,TGTGCCAGCACCACTCTGACTGGGGTGGGACCAGGGGTCTCCTACGAGCAGTACTTC,CASTTLTGVGPGVSYEQYF
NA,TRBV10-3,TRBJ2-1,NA,TGTGCCATCAGTGTTGGAACCTACAATGAGCAGTTCTTC,CAISVGTYNEQFF
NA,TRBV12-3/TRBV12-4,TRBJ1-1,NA,TGTGCCAGCAGTTTAGGGGGTGGCACTGAAGCTTTCTTT,CASSLGGGTEAFF
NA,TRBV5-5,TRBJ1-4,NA,TGTGCCAGCAGCTGGGGGAGAACAACTAATGAAAAACTGTTTTTT,CASSWGRTTNEKLFF
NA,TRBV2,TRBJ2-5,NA,TGTGCCAGCAGTTGGGCAGGCCAAGAGACCCAGTACTTC,CASSWAGQETQYF